One sample yielded the 24 T cell receptor beta chains listed below, sequenced in a study of blood T cell repertoires in COVID-19. Some clones are missing from TCRdb's copy, which holds only in-frame ones; the method was immunoSEQ multiplex PCR. The sample carries 40,000 to 50,000 clones, about 89% recorded once. Sequencing used peripheral blood. The receptors were sampled from a human donor in a cohort sampled during active COVID-19.

The chain uses TRBV5-6 and TRBJ2-2; D perhaps matches TRBD2 (5 bases). The CDR3 contains 13 residues. Trimming stripped 5 bases from V and 8 bases from J, with 13 bases between. Looked up from germline, CDR1 is SGHDT and CDR2 is YYEEEE. DNA of the CDR3: TGTGCCAGCAGTATGACTACGGCGGGGGAGCTGTTTTTT. Translation gives CASSMTTAGELFF.

Written as DNA, the CDR3 is TGCAGCGTTGAAGGGGGTCGCGGACCGGGAGCTGAAGCTTTCTTT. It translates to CSVEGGRGPGAEAFF. V is TRBV29-1 and J is TRBJ1-1, with D unresolved. CDR3 length equals 15 residues. Germline CDR1 SQVTM, CDR2 ANQGSEA. V was cut by 1 base and J by 6 bases, with 18 bases left in between.

The chain links TRBV29-1 to TRBJ2-2; 13 nucleotides match TRBD2. The CDR3 runs 16 residues. CDR1 and CDR2 (germline): SQVTM, ANQGSEA. Trimming cost V 5 bases and J 0 bases; bases outside gene matches: 3. The CDR3 protein is CSVTGLAGPNTGELFF. CDR3 DNA sequence: TGCAGCGTTACGGGACTAGCGGGACCGAACACCGGGGAGCTGTTTTTT.

A note on this clone: A far larger clone lies a single base away; this is likely a read error. V is TRBV11-2 and J is TRBJ2-5; D remains ambiguous. The V gene lost 5 bases and the J gene lost 3 bases, with 4 bases spanning the gap. This CDR3 is 11 amino acids long. From germline, CDR1 is SGHAT and CDR2 FQNNGV. CDR3: CASSLKETQYF. Here the CDR3 DNA reads TGTGCCAGCAGCCTAAAAGAGACCCAGTACTTC.

The V and J genes are TRBV19 and TRBJ2-3, with a possible D match to TRBD1 (6 bases). Per the germline V gene, CDR1 is LNHDA and CDR2 is SQIVND (reference sequence). The ends were cut back, 6 bases at V and 2 bases at J, with 15 bases in the middle. There are 15 residues in the CDR3. The CDR3 loop reads CASRGALGPTDTQYF. DNA for the CDR3: TGTGCCAGTAGGGGGGCACTCGGACCCACAGATACGCAGTATTTT.

This rearrangement joins TRBV27 to TRBJ2-3; 7 bases map to TRBD1. Germline values: CDR1 MNHEY, CDR2 SMNVEV (reference sequence). V gave up 7 bases and J gave up 6 bases; unmatched junction bases: 16. This CDR3 is built from 16 residues. CDR3 sequence: CASTKTRGSYPDTQYF. The CDR3 DNA reads TGTGCCAGCACGAAAACCAGGGGGTCTTACCCGGATACGCAGTATTTT.

This sequence joins TRBV12-3 or TRBV12-4 and TRBJ1-5; no clear D gene. This CDR3 has 12 residues. The V and J ends lost 2 bases and 3 bases respectively, with 2 bases between them. CDR3 nucleotide sequence: TGTGCCAGCAGTTTACTCAATCAGCCCCAGCATTTT. It is translated as CASSLLNQPQHF.

The rearrangement uses TRBV5-1 and TRBJ2-4, with 7 bases lining up with TRBD2. With 4 bases clipped from V and 11 bases from J, the junction kept 3 bases outside the gene matches. CDR1 and CDR2 from the germline V gene are SGHRS and YFSETQ. This CDR3 has 11 amino acids. The CDR3: CASSPGGLQYF. CDR3 DNA sequence: TGCGCCAGCAGCCCGGGGGGTCTTCAGTACTTC.

The rearrangement links TRBV7-2 to TRBJ2-1, with 8 bases identical to TRBD2. V shed 5 bases, J shed 0 bases, and the junction held 3 bases outside the gene matches. Germline values: CDR1 SGHTA, CDR2 FQGNSA. The CDR3 runs 15 residues. The CDR3 region is CASSARGVSYNEQFF. CDR3 DNA sequence: TGTGCCAGCAGCGCGCGGGGGGTCTCCTACAATGAGCAGTTCTTC.

The chain has TRBV3-1 (or the pseudogene TRBV3-2) and TRBJ2-2; TRBD2 matches 13 bases. The CDR3 loop spans 18 amino acids. Germline lookup yields CDR1 LGHDT and CDR2 YNNKEL (reference sequence). V lost 1 base and J lost 4; bases outside the gene matches: 6. Here the CDR3 DNA reads TGTGCCAGCAGCCAAGGCCTGACTAGCGGGGGGTGCACCGGGGAGCTGTTTTTT. This gives the protein CASSQGLTSGGCTGELFF.

V usage is TRBV5-4 and J usage is TRBJ2-3, with 9 bases aligning to TRBD2. This CDR3 has 16 residues. The V gene end was trimmed by 4 bases and the J gene end by 1 base; junction bases not matched to a gene: 7. CDR1 and CDR2 (germline): SGHNT, YYREEE (reference sequence). The CDR3 DNA follows: TGTGCCAGCAGCCTTATAGCGGGAGTTGGCACAGATACGCAGTATTTT. It codes for CASSLIAGVGTDTQYF. Full variable domain (remainder filled in from reference TRBV5-4 and TRBJ2-3): ETGVTQSPTHLIKTRGQQVTLRCSSQSGHNTVSWYQQALGQGPQFIFQYYREEENGRGNFPPRFSGLQFPNYSSELNVNALELDDSALYLCASSLIAGVGTDTQYFGPGTRLTVL.

The chain couples TRBV13 to TRBJ2-3, with unresolved D. Trimming took off 7 bases at V and 4 bases at J, with 18 bases between the two ends. The length of the CDR3 is 15 residues. The germline gives CDR1 PRHDT, CDR2 FYEKMQ (reference sequence). The CDR3, as DNA: TGTGCCAGCAAAACCGCCGGGTTGAAGGCAGATACGCAGTATTTT. This gives the protein CASKTAGLKADTQYF.

The rearrangement joins TRBV11-2 to TRBJ1-2, with unresolved D. The CDR3 totals 12 residues. The V end was cut by 3 bases, the J end by 5 bases, with 7 bases between. The V gene's germline CDR1 is SGHAT and CDR2 FQNNGV. CDR3 residues: CASSFRSYGYTF. As DNA, the CDR3 is TGTGCCAGCAGCTTTAGATCTTATGGCTACACCTTC.

The rearrangement uses TRBV7-2 and TRBJ1-2, with TRBD1 matching over 7 bases. Germline CDR1 SGHTA, CDR2 FQGNSA. V gave up 6 bases and J gave up 0 bases; unmatched junction bases: 7. CDR3 length: 15 residues. Written as DNA, the CDR3 is TGTGCCAGCAGTCATGGACAGGAACCTAACTATGGCTACACCTTC. Its protein product is CASSHGQEPNYGYTF. The whole variable domain, remainder taken from reference TRBV7-2 and TRBJ1-2, is GAGVSQSPSNKVTEKGKDVELRCDPISGHTALYWYRQSLGQGLEFLIYFQGNSAPDKSGLPSDRFSAERTGGSVSTLTIQRTQQEDSAVYLCASSHGQEPNYGYTFGSGTRLTVV.

The chain couples TRBV7-9 to TRBJ2-7; 8 bases fit TRBD2. V was clipped by 5 bases and J by 5 bases; unmatched bases: 11. CDR3 length: 15 residues. CDR1 is SEHNR, CDR2 FQNEAQ, per germline (reference sequence). The CDR3 region has the DNA TGTGCCAGCAGCCAAGAGGGACTAGTAACCCACGAGCAGTACTTC. Its protein product is CASSQEGLVTHEQYF.

The chain carries TRBV7-2 and TRBJ2-5; unclear D gene. CDR1 and CDR2 (germline): SGHTA, FQGNSA. V was shortened by 0 bases and J by 6 bases, with 8 bases between the two germline ends. The CDR3 has 13 amino acids. DNA of the CDR3: TGTGCCAGCAGCTTAGCTCAGAGGCAGACCCAGTACTTC. Translated: CASSLAQRQTQYF.

This clone has just a few counts. This chain links TRBV2 with TRBJ2-1; 7 bases fit TRBD2. Trimming cost V 6 bases and J 0 bases; bases outside gene matches: 5. The CDR3 contains 15 residues. The germline V gene has CDR1 SNHLY and CDR2 FYNNEI. In DNA form, the CDR3 reads TGTGCCAGCAGCACCGGGACTACCTCCTACAATGAGCAGTTCTTC. Residues: CASSTGTTSYNEQFF.

This clone was seen only once. The V and J genes are TRBV4-2 and TRBJ2-2; a possible D gene is TRBD2 (6 bases). This CDR3 spans 12 amino acids. From germline, CDR1 is LGHNA and CDR2 YNFKEQ. The ends were cut back, 3 bases at V and 9 bases at J, with 8 bases in the middle. The DNA of the CDR3 is TGTGCCAGCAGCCAGGGAGGCCGGGAGCTGTTTTTT. The encoded protein is CASSQGGRELFF.

The chain recombines TRBV2 with TRBJ2-2; no clear D gene. The CDR3 is 14 amino acids. Germline V gene data show CDR1 as SNHLY and CDR2 as FYNNEI. Deletions cut 4 bases from V and 4 bases from J, with 10 bases between. CDR3 in amino acids: CASSVGSFTGELFF. DNA of the CDR3: TGTGCCAGCAGTGTTGGCAGTTTCACCGGGGAGCTGTTTTTT.

The rearrangement uses TRBV19 and TRBJ1-5; D is undetermined. Germline V CDR1 and CDR2: LNHDA, SQIVND (reference sequence). The CDR3 runs to 16 residues. Trimming shortened V by 3 bases and J by 2 bases, and 14 bases separated the two germline ends. The DNA of the CDR3 is TGTGCCAGTAGTATTGGTCAAGCCCGGGGCAATCAGCCCCAGCATTTT. This translates into CASSIGQARGNQPQHF.

The V gene is TRBV5-1, the J gene TRBJ1-1; 8 bases line up with TRBD1. Trimming removed 3 bases from V and 4 bases from J; junction bases left unmatched: 5. The CDR3 sequence is 14 residues long. The germline gives CDR1 SGHRS, CDR2 YFSETQ. CDR3 residues: CASSSPDRVTEAFF. The CDR3 nucleotides are TGCGCCAGCAGCTCCCCGGACAGGGTCACTGAAGCTTTCTTT.

This chain links TRBV5-6 with TRBJ2-5, with 8 bases matching TRBD1. This CDR3 region has 14 residues. V lost 6 bases, J lost 9 bases, and 13 bases stayed unmatched. CDR1 is SGHDT and CDR2 is YYEEEE in the germline V gene. The CDR3 coding sequence is TGTGCCAGCACCCTGGGACAGGTCCAGTGGGCCCAGTACTTC. Amino acids: CASTLGQVQWAQYF.

The chain joins TRBV7-9 to TRBJ1-5; TRBD1 agrees at 7 bases. This CDR3 has 17 residues. CDR1 is SEHNR and CDR2 is FQNEAQ in the germline V gene (reference sequence). J lost 0 bases, V lost 4 bases, and 9 bases had no gene match. Here the CDR3 DNA reads TGTGCCAGCAGCTATGGACAGGCCGGTTATAGCAATCAGCCCCAGCATTTT. It codes for CASSYGQAGYSNQPQHF.

This CDR3 is CASSTGANYGYTF. The DNA of the CDR3 is TGTGCCAGCAGCACAGGGGCGAACTATGGCTACACCTTC. The V call is TRBV5-5, the J call TRBJ1-2, with 7 bases identical to TRBD1. J lost 2 bases, V lost 4 bases, and 2 bases had no gene match. The CDR3 extends over 13 amino acids. CDR1 and CDR2 from the germline V gene are SGHKS and YYEKEE (reference sequence).